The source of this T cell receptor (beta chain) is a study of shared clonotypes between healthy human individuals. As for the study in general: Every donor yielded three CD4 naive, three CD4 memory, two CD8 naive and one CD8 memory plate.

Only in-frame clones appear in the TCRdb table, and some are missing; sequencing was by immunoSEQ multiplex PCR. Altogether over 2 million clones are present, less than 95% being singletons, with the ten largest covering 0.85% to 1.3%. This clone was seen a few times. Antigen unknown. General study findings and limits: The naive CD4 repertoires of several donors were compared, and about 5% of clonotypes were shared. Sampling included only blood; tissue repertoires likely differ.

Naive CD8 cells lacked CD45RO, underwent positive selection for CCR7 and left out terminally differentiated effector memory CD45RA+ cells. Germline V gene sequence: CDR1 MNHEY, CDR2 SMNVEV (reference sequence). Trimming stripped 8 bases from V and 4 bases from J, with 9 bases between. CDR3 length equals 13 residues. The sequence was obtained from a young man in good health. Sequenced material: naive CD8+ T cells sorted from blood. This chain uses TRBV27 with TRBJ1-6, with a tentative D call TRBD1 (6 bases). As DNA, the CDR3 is TGTGCCAGCTCGGACAGATATAATTCACCCCTCCACTTT. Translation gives CASSDRYNSPLHF.